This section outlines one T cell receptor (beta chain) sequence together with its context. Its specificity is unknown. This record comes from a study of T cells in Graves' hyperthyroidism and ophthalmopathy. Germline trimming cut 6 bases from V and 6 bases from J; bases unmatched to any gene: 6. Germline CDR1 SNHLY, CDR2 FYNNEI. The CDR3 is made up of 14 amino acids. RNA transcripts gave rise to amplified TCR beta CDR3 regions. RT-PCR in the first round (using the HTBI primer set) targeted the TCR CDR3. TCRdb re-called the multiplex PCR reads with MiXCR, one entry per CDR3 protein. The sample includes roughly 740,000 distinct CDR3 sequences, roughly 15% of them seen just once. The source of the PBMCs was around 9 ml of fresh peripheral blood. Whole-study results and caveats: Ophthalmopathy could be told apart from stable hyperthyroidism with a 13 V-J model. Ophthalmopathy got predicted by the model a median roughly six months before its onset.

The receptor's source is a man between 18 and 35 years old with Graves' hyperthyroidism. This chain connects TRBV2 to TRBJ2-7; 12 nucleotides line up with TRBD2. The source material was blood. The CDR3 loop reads CASRASGRAFEQYF. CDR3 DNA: TGTGCCAGCAGAGCTAGCGGGAGGGCGTTCGAGCAGTACTTC.